The source of this T cell receptor beta chain is a study of T cell responses to AZD1222 COVID-19 vaccine. The CDR3 is 14 amino acids. V shed 2 bases and J 7 bases; nucleotides not matched to a gene: 9. From germline, CDR1 is GTSNPN and CDR2 SVGIG (reference sequence). TCRdb's table, derived via immunoSEQ multiplex PCR, lists solely in-frame clones and lacks some. The sample shows tens of thousands of clones, approximately 92% of them seen only once. The TCR originated in an adult who received the AZD1222 COVID-19 vaccine. This material consisted of peripheral blood, taken 28 days after the second AZD1222 dose. V is TRBV30 and J is TRBJ1-2, with 8 bases lining up with TRBD1. The CDR3 loop is CAWSFRQGSGGYTF. CDR3 sequence (DNA): TGTGCCTGGAGTTTTAGACAGGGGAGCGGTGGCTACACCTTC.